This T cell receptor (beta chain) was found in a study of T-cell memory formation after mild COVID-19. Amplification by 5'RACE using constant-segment primers produced TCR alpha and TCR beta cDNA libraries that carried sample barcodes and UMIs. MiXCR, run by TCRdb on the 5' RACE reads, gives a single entry per CDR3 protein. The data show about 130,000 distinct CDR3 sequences, approximately 17% seen once. The sample was PBMCs or a T cell subset sorted from them (not recorded which). This receptor was taken from a man between 18 and 29 years old who had mild COVID-19 (a few samples of this study predate the infection). Cell type and time point are not known.

In DNA form, the CDR3 reads TGTGCCAGCAGCCCTGGAGGGTCTAGCGGGGGGACTAATGAGCAGTTCTTC. Translation: CASSPGGSSGGTNEQFF. This chain links TRBV11-1 with TRBJ2-1; TRBD2 matches at 11 bases. The CDR3 consists of 17 residues. Per germline, CDR1 SGHAT and CDR2 FQDESV (reference sequence). V was clipped by 5 bases and J by 7 bases; unmatched bases: 13. The whole variable domain, filled in from reference TRBV11-1 and TRBJ2-1, reads EAEVAQSPRYKITEKSQAVAFWCDPISGHATLYWYRQILGQGPELLVQFQDESVVDDSQLPKDRFSAERLKGVDSTLKIQPAELGDSAMYLCASSPGGSSGGTNEQFFGPGTRLTVL.